This TCR beta chain was identified in a study of shared clonotypes between healthy human individuals. Overall study results and limits: Clonotype sharing among donors likely depends on sequencing depth.

In the case of this clone: Its specificity is unknown.

Per germline, CDR1 LGHNA and CDR2 YSLEER. The CDR3 has 15 residues. J gave up 4 bases and V 1 base, and 4 bases lay outside the gene matches. Ten immunoSEQ deep assay plates were used to sequence unsorted PBMC DNA. Original processing methods: Filtering was not the same, since immunoSEQ gave junction-only sequences without quality scores. Clones were sequenced by immunoSEQ multiplex PCR, and TCRdb holds only the in-frame ones, with some missing. V and J calls and clone size are as listed in that table; D and trimming were resolved from the DNA. This table has about 510,000 clones, 75% to 85% appearing once.

J is TRBJ2-3 and V is TRBV4-3; 8 bases match TRBD2. This TCR came from a woman aged 35 to 49 in good health. Some clones in this sample may be carry-over from other donors' samples. Source material: PBMCs. The CDR3 DNA reads as TGCGCCAGCAGCCAAGGACTAGCGACCCCAGATACGCAGTATTTT. Amino acid sequence: CASSQGLATPDTQYF.